The 15 T cell receptor beta chains reported below all come from one sample, sequenced in a study of Ad26.COV2.S vaccination and SARS-CoV-2 variants. Treatment here: about 20 received Ad26.COV2.S at low or high dose, single or two shots; 5 received placebo; per-sample allocation not given. Day 63 after the first injection of vaccine or placebo was the sampling time. The repertoire was sequenced with immunoSEQ multiplex PCR; TCRdb's copy has only in-frame clones and lacks some. This sample has about 350,000 clones; 75% to 90% occur once, and the top ten carry approximately 5%. Sequenced here: peripheral blood, sampled in a trial of Ad26.COV2.S vaccine versus placebo. Receptors were obtained from a person aged 18-65 years who received the Ad26.COV2.S COVID-19 vaccine or a placebo.

In nucleotides, the CDR3 is TGTGCCACGTTTCAAGAGACCCAGTACTTC. This sequence encodes CATFQETQYF. The chain links TRBV6-4 to TRBJ2-5; D gene unclear. Germline CDR1 MRHNA, CDR2 SNTAGT. V gave up 10 bases and J gave up 2 bases, with 5 bases separating them. This CDR3 has 10 residues.

The chain uses TRBV6-2 or TRBV6-3 and TRBJ1-2; D call uncertain. V lost 0 bases to trimming and J lost 5 bases, with 4 bases between them. There are 12 residues in the CDR3. From germline, CDR1 is MNHEY and CDR2 SVGEGT. CDR3 nucleotides: TGTGCCAGCAGTTACTCGAGGTATGGCTACACCTTC. Its protein is CASSYSRYGYTF.

This sequence joins TRBV13 and TRBJ2-3; D gene unclear. Deletions cut 7 bases from V and 1 base from J, with 9 bases between. Germline-derived CDR1 and CDR2 are PRHDT and FYEKMQ (reference sequence). This CDR3 contains 13 residues. CDR3 bases: TGTGCCAGCAAACCCCGGGGCACAGATACGCAGTATTTT. It is translated as CASKPRGTDTQYF.

The chain employs TRBV18 and TRBJ2-7; TRBD2 matches 10 bases. V was clipped by 4 bases and J by 11 bases; unmatched bases: 8. CDR1 KGHSH and CDR2 LQKENI come from the germline V gene. The CDR3 contains 13 residues. The CDR3 loop is CASSLPGLAGEYF. CDR3 sequence (DNA): TGTGCCAGCTCACTACCAGGCCTAGCGGGAGAGTACTTC.

J is TRBJ1-3 and V is TRBV23-1; TRBD1 might be the D (6 bases). TRBV23-1 is annotated as an ORF whose role is uncertain. The CDR3 is 17 amino acids. With 4 bases removed from V and 4 bases from J, the gap between germline ends came to 20 bases. CDR3 DNA sequence: TGCGCCAGCAGTCTGTACAGGGTCCGCTCTGTAGGAAACACCATATATTTT. This sequence encodes CASSLYRVRSVGNTIYF.

The rearrangement links TRBV2 to TRBJ1-4, with 9 bases matching TRBD1. Trimming removed 6 bases from V and 2 bases from J; junction bases left unmatched: 4. The CDR3 spans 15 residues. The germline V gene has CDR1 SNHLY and CDR2 FYNNEI. CDR3 bases: TGTGCCAGCAGGGCAGACAGGGGGACTAATGAAAAACTGTTTTTT. It codes for CASRADRGTNEKLFF.

The count of this clone is one. The gene calls are TRBV29-1 and TRBJ1-1; the D is unclear. With 0 bases removed from V and 8 bases from J, the gap between germline ends came to 10 bases. CDR1 is SQVTM and CDR2 is ANQGSEA in the germline V gene. The CDR3 runs to 12 residues. The CDR3 sequence is CSVEEEGLEAFF. The CDR3 nucleotides are TGCAGCGTTGAAGAAGAAGGGTTAGAAGCTTTCTTT. The whole variable domain, remainder taken from reference TRBV29-1 and TRBJ1-1, is SAVISQKPSRDICQRGTSLTIQCQVDSQVTMMFWYRQQPGQSLTLIATANQGSEATYESGFVIDKFPISRPNLTFSTLTVSNMSPEDSSIYLCSVEEEGLEAFFGQGTRLTVV.

The gene calls are TRBV4-2 and TRBJ2-5, with 13 bases identical to TRBD2. This CDR3 is 16 amino acids long. Germline CDR1 reads LGHNA; CDR2 reads YNFKEQ. With 5 bases clipped from V and 4 bases from J, the junction kept 7 bases outside the gene matches. CDR3 in DNA: TGTGCCAGCAGCACAGATGGGACTAGCGGGGTAGAGACCCAGTACTTC. It yields the protein CASSTDGTSGVETQYF.

This clone was recorded only once. This chain links TRBV4-1 with TRBJ1-4, with 9 bases fitting TRBD1. V shed 6 bases and J 0 bases; nucleotides not matched to a gene: 8. CDR3 size: 17 residues. The V gene's germline CDR1 is MGHRA and CDR2 YSYEKL. CDR3 sequence: CASSLGQGLATNEKLFF. The DNA for the CDR3 is TGCGCCAGCAGTCTCGGACAGGGGTTGGCAACTAATGAAAAACTGTTTTTT.

This chain uses TRBV19 with TRBJ2-1; 8 positions match TRBD2. Trimming took 1 base from V and 4 from J; bases not matched to a gene: 6. Germline V gene data show CDR1 as LNHDA and CDR2 as SQIVND (reference sequence). The CDR3 length is 16 residues. CDR3 residues: CASSIGSGDRYNEQFF. The CDR3 DNA reads as TGTGCCAGTAGTATAGGTAGCGGGGATCGGTACAATGAGCAGTTCTTC.

The chain employs TRBV4-3 and TRBJ2-3; 7 bases agree with TRBD2. Trimming cost V 0 bases and J 4 bases; bases outside gene matches: 10. The V gene's germline CDR1 is LGHNA and CDR2 YSLEER. This CDR3 is built from 17 residues. CDR3 nucleotides: TGCGCCAGCAGCCAAGATCGGCTAGCGGATGGGTCAGATACGCAGTATTTT. Its translation: CASSQDRLADGSDTQYF.

V and J are TRBV6-5 and TRBJ2-7, with D possibly being TRBD1 (7 bases). The V gene lost 10 bases and the J gene lost 1 base, with 14 bases spanning the gap. The germline V gene has CDR1 MNHEY and CDR2 SVGAGI. This CDR3 contains 13 residues. Here the CDR3 reads CAIGAGGSYEQYF. The CDR3 DNA follows: TGTGCCATCGGAGCAGGGGGGTCCTACGAGCAGTACTTC.

This clone was recorded once. The chain links TRBV29-1 to TRBJ2-3, with 7 bases identical to TRBD1. CDR1 and CDR2 from the germline V gene are SQVTM and ANQGSEA. The CDR3 is made up of 13 amino acids. The V segment lost 2 bases and the J segment 1 base; nucleotides outside the gene matches: 0. CDR3 coding DNA: TGCAGCGTTGAACAGGGGGGCACAGATACGCAGTATTTT. It codes for CSVEQGGTDTQYF.

This clone was picked up one time. This chain connects TRBV5-6 to TRBJ2-7; D may correspond to TRBD1 or TRBD2 (5 bases each). The CDR3 extends over 13 amino acids. Germline V gene lookup returns CDR1 SGHDT and CDR2 YYEEEE. The germline V and J ends were trimmed by 0 bases and 8 bases, with 12 bases remaining between them. The CDR3 reads CASSLGDGAKQYF. In DNA, the CDR3 is TGTGCCAGCAGCTTGGGGGACGGAGCCAAGCAGTACTTC.

The chain has TRBV11-2 and TRBJ2-5, with a possible D match to TRBD1 (6 bases). The CDR3 is 14 amino acids. V gave up 2 bases and J gave up 6 bases, with 13 bases separating them. Germline V gene sequence: CDR1 SGHAT, CDR2 FQNNGV. CDR3 loop: CASSLQVGGQTQYF. In DNA, the CDR3 is TGTGCCAGCAGCTTACAAGTAGGGGGACAGACCCAGTACTTC.